Presented here are 25 T cell receptor beta chains from one specimen sequenced in a study of Graves' ophthalmopathy and Graves' hyperthyroidism. Transcripts of RNA were the source for amplifying TCR beta CDR3 regions. First-round RT-PCR employed HTBI primers, with a second-round multiplex PCR after it. TCRdb processed the multiplex PCR reads anew with MiXCR; each CDR3 protein has one entry. The profile covers under 800,000 distinct CDR3 sequences, with 22% appearing a single time and roughly 7.4% taken by the ten largest. The sequencing sample was made of peripheral blood. The receptor set was obtained from a woman aged 18-29 years with stable Graves' hyperthyroidism. Some clones in this sample may be carry-over from other donors' samples.

This clonotype has ten or more counts. The chain combines TRBV19 with TRBJ2-5; a weak D match, TRBD1 (5 bases). From germline, CDR1 is LNHDA and CDR2 SQIVND (reference sequence). The CDR3 runs 13 residues. V lost 5 bases, J lost 5 bases, and 12 bases lay in between. CDR3 DNA sequence: TGTGCCAGTAGTCCAAACAGGCGGGAGACCCAGTACTTC. Translation: CASSPNRRETQYF.

This clonotype was detected many times. One junction end does not reproduce the germline sequence, and a read error may be involved. The CDR3 nucleotides are TGCGCCAGTCGCCCCTGGAAAACCGGGACAGGGGGTGCTAAGGTGGCCTTC. This gives the protein CASRPWKTGTGGAKVAF. This chain links TRBV10-2 with TRBJ1-2, with TRBD1 identical over 11 bases. This CDR3 has 17 amino acids. CDR1 and CDR2 from the germline V gene are WSHSY and SAAADI.

This clonotype was seen many times. In DNA, the CDR3 is TGTGCCAGCAGCTTAGGTGCGGACACAACCTACGAGCAGTACTTC. This sequence encodes CASSLGADTTYEQYF. The chain carries TRBV11-2 and TRBJ2-7; D might be TRBD1 (5 bases). The CDR3 is 15 residues long. Trimming stripped 1 base from V and 2 bases from J, with 12 bases between. The germline gives CDR1 SGHAT, CDR2 FQNNGV.

At least ten counts were recorded for this clonotype. The CDR3 region has the DNA TGTGCCATCAGTGAGTCGTCAGCAGGAGAGACCCAGTACTTC. Protein: CAISESSAGETQYF. This chain links TRBV10-3 with TRBJ2-5, with unresolved D. The CDR3 has 14 residues. From germline, CDR1 is ENHRY and CDR2 SYGVKD. V was trimmed by 0 bases and J by 4 bases, leaving 9 bases between them.

This clonotype was counted between two and nine times. The chain employs TRBV5-4 and TRBJ1-3; no reliable D call. The V end lost 5 bases, the J end lost 4 bases, and 10 bases lay between the germline ends. The CDR3 has 13 amino acids. Per germline, CDR1 SGHNT and CDR2 YYREEE (reference sequence). The CDR3 DNA is TGTGCCAGCAGTTCACCGAGAGGAAACACCATATATTTT. This encodes CASSSPRGNTIYF.

This chain connects TRBV5-1 to TRBJ1-2, with a weak D call TRBD1 (5 bases). The CDR3 is 14 residues long. The germline V gene has CDR1 SGHRS and CDR2 YFSETQ. V was pared by 2 bases and J by 4 bases, with 12 bases between. CDR3 in amino acids: CASSFGSQGYGYTF. In DNA, the CDR3 is TGCGCCAGCAGCTTTGGGTCGCAGGGCTATGGCTACACCTTC.

This clonotype came up many times. The chain couples TRBV13 to TRBJ2-7, with TRBD2 as a possible D gene (5 bases). V lost 5 bases, J lost 2 bases, and 16 bases lay in between. Germline V CDR1 and CDR2: PRHDT, FYEKMQ (reference sequence). This CDR3 spans 15 amino acids. The CDR3: CASSASGPAPYEQYF. The CDR3 bases are TGTGCCAGCAGCGCAAGCGGCCCAGCGCCCTACGAGCAGTACTTC. The variable domain in full, with the rest retrieved from reference TRBV13 and TRBJ2-7, is AAGVIQSPRHLIKEKRETATLKCYPIPRHDTVYWYQQGPGQDPQFLISFYEKMQSDKGSIPDRFSAQQFSDYHSELNMSSLELGDSALYFCASSASGPAPYEQYFGPGTRLTVT.

This clonotype came up many times. One end of the junction is discordant with germline, which a read error may explain. The chain has TRBV6-1 and TRBJ1-6; no clear D. Germline V lookup: CDR1 MNHNS, CDR2 SASEGT. CDR3 size: 16 residues. Written as DNA, the CDR3 is TGTGCCAGCAATGAAGCGGGTTCAGTCTATAATTCACCCCTCCACTTT. Its protein is CASNEAGSVYNSPLHF.

The chain employs TRBV7-2 and TRBJ1-5; D remains unclear. Germline V gene data show CDR1 as SGHTA and CDR2 as FQGNSA. CDR3 length: 14 residues. With 2 bases removed from V and 3 bases from J, the gap between germline ends came to 8 bases. The CDR3 protein is CASSLRLNNQPQHF. The CDR3 coding sequence is TGTGCCAGCAGCTTAAGGTTGAACAATCAGCCCCAGCATTTT.

This clonotype was found many times. V usage is TRBV2 and J usage is TRBJ2-2; perhaps TRBD1 as D (6 bases). V shed 7 bases and J shed 0 bases, with 12 bases lying between them. The germline CDR1 and CDR2 sequences are SNHLY and FYNNEI. There are 15 residues in the CDR3. CDR3 sequence reads: CASTRQETNTGELFF. CDR3 coding DNA: TGTGCCAGCACCAGACAGGAAACGAACACCGGGGAGCTGTTTTTT.

The table lists this clonotype with a few counts. This chain joins TRBV12-5 and TRBJ2-3; D is undetermined. This CDR3 spans 11 amino acids. Trimming pared 1 base from V and 6 bases from J, leaving 2 bases between. Germline CDR1 reads LGHNT; CDR2 reads FRNRAP. The CDR3 spells CASGLGDTQYF. Written as DNA, the CDR3 is TGTGCTAGTGGTTTGGGGGATACGCAGTATTTT.

The rearrangement links TRBV12-3 or TRBV12-4 to TRBJ2-5; possible D gene TRBD1, 6 bases. This CDR3 has 13 residues. The V end was cut by 5 bases, the J end by 5 bases, with 12 bases between. This CDR3 reads CASSPGAAETQYF. CDR3 coding DNA: TGTGCCAGCAGTCCAGGGGCCGCGGAGACCCAGTACTTC.

The genes are TRBV6-1 and TRBJ2-7; possibly TRBD1 for D (6 bases). With 6 bases removed from V and 7 bases from J, the gap between germline ends came to 16 bases. The germline V gene has CDR1 MNHNS and CDR2 SASEGT. This CDR3 is 13 amino acids long. The CDR3 DNA sequence: TGTGCCAGCAGGGACAGTTTCTCTACGGAGCAGTACTTC. This gives the protein CASRDSFSTEQYF.

The V gene is TRBV6-4, the J gene TRBJ2-3; 9 nucleotides line up with TRBD1. CDR3 length equals 15 residues. The V gene's germline CDR1 is MRHNA and CDR2 SNTAGT. The V and J ends lost 6 bases and 6 bases, in that order; junction bases with no gene match: 10. CDR3 in amino acids: CASSKGTGPTDTQYF. DNA of the CDR3: TGTGCCAGCAGCAAAGGGACAGGGCCTACGGATACGCAGTATTTT.

Comment on this clonotype: A much larger clone lies one base from this, so it may be a read error. This CDR3 fails to terminate in the conserved phenylalanine or tryptophan, so it likely reflects a read error. The chain links TRBV19 to TRBJ2-2; D is possibly TRBD1 (6 bases). Germline V gene lookup returns CDR1 LNHDA and CDR2 SQIVND (reference sequence). V was clipped by 6 bases and J by 5 bases, with 7 bases between them. The CDR3 has 12 residues. The CDR3 DNA reads as TGTGCCAGTAGGGACAGAACCGGGGAGCTGTTTTTG. Its translation: CASRDRTGELFL.

The table lists this clonotype with many counts. The chain combines TRBV12-3 or TRBV12-4 with TRBJ1-1, with 7 bases that match TRBD1. With V trimmed by 6 bases and J by 5 bases, 9 bases remained unmatched. CDR3 length: 14 residues. The CDR3 is CASRRRQGQTEAFF. The CDR3 DNA is TGTGCCAGCAGACGAAGACAGGGACAGACTGAAGCTTTCTTT.

The J gene is TRBJ1-2, the V gene TRBV3-1; D perhaps matches TRBD1 (6 bases). V dropped 2 bases and J dropped 7 bases, with 11 bases sitting between them. Germline V gives CDR1 LGHDT, CDR2 YNNKEL (reference sequence). CDR3 length: 13 amino acids. CDR3 nucleotide sequence: TGTGCCAGCAGCCAATTGGGGGCGTTTGGCTACACCTTC. Its protein is CASSQLGAFGYTF.

The rearrangement joins TRBV6-4 to TRBJ1-5; D may be TRBD1 (6 bases). The CDR3 is 12 residues long. Trimming stripped 5 bases from V and 14 bases from J, with 16 bases between. Germline CDR1 and CDR2: MRHNA and SNTAGT. The CDR3: CASSTEQGPKHF. For the CDR3, the DNA is TGTGCCAGCAGTACTGAACAGGGCCCAAAGCATTTT.

In its sample, this clonotype was seen many times. The CDR3 reads CASSSPVNTIYF. The CDR3 DNA reads TGTGCCAGCAGTTCTCCAGTAAACACCATATATTTT. This rearrangement joins TRBV28 to TRBJ1-3; no clear D gene. The CDR3 extends over 12 amino acids. V lost 4 bases and J lost 6, with 7 bases in between. Germline V gene sequence: CDR1 MDHEN, CDR2 SYDVKM.

This clonotype was found many times. The genes are TRBV15 and TRBJ1-6, with D possibly matching TRBD1 (6 bases). The V and J ends lost 3 bases and 10 bases respectively, with 16 bases between them. The CDR3 contains 15 residues. Germline lookup yields CDR1 LNHNV and CDR2 YYDKDF (reference sequence). DNA for the CDR3: TGTGCCACCAGCAGTGTTCAGGGGCAAGGGTCACCCCTCCACTTT. Amino acid sequence: CATSSVQGQGSPLHF.

This clonotype was seen a few times. The V gene is TRBV7-2, the J gene TRBJ2-7, with D unresolved. The CDR3 loop spans 12 amino acids. The V gene's germline CDR1 is SGHTA and CDR2 FQGNSA. V gave up 7 bases and J gave up 2 bases, with 9 bases separating them. This CDR3 is CASTVWTYEQYF. CDR3 coding DNA: TGTGCCAGCACCGTATGGACCTACGAGCAGTACTTC.

This clonotype was seen many times. The chain carries TRBV28 and TRBJ2-7; the D is unclear. The CDR3 is 14 residues long. From germline, CDR1 is MDHEN and CDR2 SYDVKM. The V end was cut by 6 bases, the J end by 0 bases, with 12 bases between. The CDR3 protein is CASSIPASSYEQYF. Written as DNA, the CDR3 is TGTGCCAGCAGCATTCCGGCGAGCTCCTACGAGCAGTACTTC.

The sample holds many counts of this clonotype. The rearrangement uses TRBV29-1 and TRBJ2-7; 9 bases match TRBD1. The CDR3 loop spans 12 amino acids. Germline V gene sequence: CDR1 SQVTM, CDR2 ANQGSEA. V lost 7 bases, J lost 5 bases, and 6 bases stayed unmatched. The CDR3: CSAARDRDEQYF. Here the CDR3 DNA reads TGCAGCGCGGCTAGGGACAGGGACGAGCAGTACTTC.

This clonotype was detected many times. V is TRBV5-1 and J is TRBJ2-7; 12 positions match TRBD2. CDR3 size: 17 residues. CDR1 is SGHRS and CDR2 is YFSETQ in the germline V gene. V shed 3 bases, J shed 6 bases, and the junction held 13 bases outside the gene matches. Written as DNA, the CDR3 is TGCGCCAGCAGCTCGGGACTAGCGGGCGTTGAAAGTTCCGAGCAGTACTTC. Encoded protein: CASSSGLAGVESSEQYF.

This clonotype came up many times. The chain joins TRBV12-3 or TRBV12-4 to TRBJ2-5; TRBD1 agrees at 10 bases. The junction had 6 bases not matched to a gene; V was cut back by 3 bases and J by 2 bases. The length of the CDR3 is 16 residues. CDR3 sequence: CASSLGDRGQQETQYF. The CDR3 DNA sequence: TGTGCCAGCAGTTTGGGGGACAGGGGTCAGCAAGAGACCCAGTACTTC.